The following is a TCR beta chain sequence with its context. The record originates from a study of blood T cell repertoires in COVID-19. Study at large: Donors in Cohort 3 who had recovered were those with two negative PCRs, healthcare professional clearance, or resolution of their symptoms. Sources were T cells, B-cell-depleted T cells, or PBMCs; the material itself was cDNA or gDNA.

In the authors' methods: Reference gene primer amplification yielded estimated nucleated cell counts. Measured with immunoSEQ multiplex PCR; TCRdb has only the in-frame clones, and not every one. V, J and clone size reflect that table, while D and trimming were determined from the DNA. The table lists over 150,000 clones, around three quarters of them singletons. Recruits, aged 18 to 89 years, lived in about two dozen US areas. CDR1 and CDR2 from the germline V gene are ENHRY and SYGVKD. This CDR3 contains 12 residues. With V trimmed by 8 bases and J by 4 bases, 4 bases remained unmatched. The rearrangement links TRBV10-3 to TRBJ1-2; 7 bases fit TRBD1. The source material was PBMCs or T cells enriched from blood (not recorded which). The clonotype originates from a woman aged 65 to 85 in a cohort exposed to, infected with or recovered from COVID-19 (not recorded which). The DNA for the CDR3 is TGTGCCATCCAGGGGGGCCTCTATGGCTACACCTTC. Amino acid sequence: CAIQGGLYGYTF.